Reported below is one T cell receptor beta chain. These data belong to a study of blood T cells in healthy people across ages. Using a J-beta primer mix together with a sample-barcoded 5' primer, a second PCR was run for roughly 6 to 12 cycles. TCRdb recomputed calls from the 5' RACE reads with MiXCR, one row per CDR3 protein. The sample shows some 1.7 million distinct CDR3 sequences, roughly 28% of them seen only once. Germline V gives CDR1 DFQATT, CDR2 SNEGSKA (reference sequence). CDR3 length equals 15 residues. V lost 6 bases, J lost 8 bases, and 13 bases stayed unmatched. The source of this sequence is a woman younger than 45 in good health. The gene calls are TRBV20-1 and TRBJ2-1; 10 bases are a match to TRBD2. The sequenced material came from blood. This CDR3 is CSAPQSPSGSYEQFF. In DNA, the CDR3 is TGCAGTGCCCCACAAAGCCCTAGCGGGAGCTATGAGCAGTTCTTC.